A selection of T cell receptor beta chains follows, all from one sample in a study of T cell responses to AZD1222 COVID-19 vaccine. Sequencing used immunoSEQ multiplex PCR; TCRdb keeps in-frame clones, though not all of them. The sample holds roughly 130,000 clones, more than 90% seen once. The specimen comprised peripheral blood, sampled 28 days after the second AZD1222 dose. Every receptor here comes from an adult who received the AZD1222 COVID-19 vaccine. Both conserved end residues are part of each CDR3.

>TRBV6-2/TRBV6-3|TRBJ1-3
CASSYSNRDRNTIYF
>TRBV5-1|TRBJ2-2
CASSLVGGPTGELFF
>TRBV27|TRBJ2-7
CASSTYPLSEFYEQYF
>TRBV6-2/TRBV6-3|TRBJ2-3
CASSYLAGTSGRTDTQYF
>TRBV6-5|TRBJ1-2
CASTPVTDSGYTF
>TRBV5-6|TRBJ2-5
CASSQGLAGETQYF
>TRBV13|TRBJ2-1
CASSGPEGTTYSEQFF
>TRBV29-1|TRBJ2-5
CSVVGYAKTQYF
>TRBV19|TRBJ2-2
CASSSAGELFF
>TRBV2|TRBJ1-1
CASSVTGGNTEAFF
>TRBV27|TRBJ2-7
CASSFRTGKPHEQYF
>TRBV30|TRBJ2-4
CAWRSENIQYF
>TRBV6-5|TRBJ2-2
CASRGQPNTGELFF
>TRBV5-5|TRBJ1-3
CASSFELYSGNTIYF
>TRBV5-1|TRBJ2-5
CASSLGSSGSGETQYF
>TRBV5-4|TRBJ2-2
CASSLGLLTGELFF
>TRBV10-3|TRBJ2-2
CAIMLGQARELFF
>TRBV19|TRBJ2-7
CASSRDRAYEQYF
>TRBV19|TRBJ1-5
CASSMTGQPQHF
>TRBV12-5|TRBJ2-5
CASGTGGLETQYF
>TRBV11-3|TRBJ1-6
CASSLGDGYYNSPLHF
>TRBV19|TRBJ2-2
CASMHLAGVTGELFF
>TRBV5-1|TRBJ2-7
CASSEGQGAGEQYF
>TRBV28|TRBJ1-5
CASGSPGGQPQHF
>TRBV7-2|TRBJ1-5
CASSSDGQKGQPQHF
>TRBV6-1|TRBJ1-5
CASSEAPTGRPQHF
>TRBV11-2|TRBJ2-3
CASRVKRGGGSDTQYF
>TRBV7-8|TRBJ2-1
CASSLVPSGGLLYNEQFF
>TRBV28|TRBJ2-7
CASRRGQQYEQYF
>TRBV30|TRBJ1-4
CATTTGGDEKLFF